The next 12 T cell receptor beta chains were all read from a single sample in a study of T-cell reconstitution after alpha-beta-depleted transplantation in children. Preparation of the TCRbeta library used unique molecular identifiers. MiXCR, run by TCRdb on the PCR reads, gives a single entry per CDR3 protein. The data hold 500,000 or so distinct CDR3 sequences, with 11% observed a single time. The sequenced sample was PBMCs, mostly from graft donor cells, obtained 180 days after TCRalphabeta/CD19-depleted stem cell transplant. Every receptor here comes from a female patient between 2 and 15 years old who had a stem cell transplant for aplastic anemia, so the T cells may come from the graft donor.

This clonotype has at least ten counts. This chain links TRBV10-3 with TRBJ1-1; unclear D gene. CDR1 and CDR2 from the germline V gene are ENHRY and SYGVKD. V was clipped by 2 bases and J by 6 bases, with 16 bases between them. The CDR3 runs to 15 residues. The DNA of the CDR3 is TGTGCCATCAGTGAGACGGGAGGCAACACTGCTGAAGCTTTCTTT. Its translation is CAISETGGNTAEAFF.

This clonotype was recorded a few times. The chain joins TRBV6-1 to TRBJ2-1, with 9 bases fitting TRBD2. The CDR3 runs 13 residues. CDR1 is MNHNS, CDR2 SASEGT, per germline. The V segment lost 7 bases and the J segment 2 bases; nucleotides outside the gene matches: 0. CDR3 in DNA: TGTGCCAGCACTAGCGGGACCTACAATGAGCAGTTCTTC. Translation: CASTSGTYNEQFF.

The chain combines TRBV6-2 or TRBV6-3 with TRBJ1-6; 8 bases match TRBD1. CDR1 is MNHEY, CDR2 SVGEGT, per germline. The CDR3 length is 17 residues. With V trimmed by 5 bases and J by 14 bases, 20 bases remained unmatched. CDR3 sequence: CASSPTPSHRGIRALHF. CDR3 DNA: TGTGCCAGCAGTCCGACTCCCTCCCACAGGGGGATCCGGGCCCTCCACTTT.

This chain joins TRBV12-3 or TRBV12-4 and TRBJ2-1; 7 nucleotides align to TRBD2. CDR3 length: 15 amino acids. V was clipped by 6 bases and J by 9 bases; unmatched bases: 14. CDR3 residues: CASRRRQLASGEQFF. CDR3 DNA sequence: TGTGCCAGCAGACGACGCCAACTAGCGAGCGGTGAGCAGTTCTTC.

This clonotype was seen ten or more times. The rearrangement links TRBV11-2 to TRBJ1-3, with D possibly TRBD1 on 5 matching bases. Germline-derived CDR1 and CDR2 are SGHAT and FQNNGV. The CDR3 is 16 residues long. V was shortened by 3 bases and J by 4 bases, with 16 bases between the two germline ends. The CDR3 loop is CASSFPFREKGNTIYF. The CDR3 DNA reads TGTGCCAGCAGCTTCCCTTTCAGGGAGAAAGGAAACACCATATATTTT.

There are many counts of this clonotype. The chain uses TRBV5-1 and TRBJ1-6; TRBD1 aligns across 11 bases. V lost 4 bases, J lost 10 bases, and 7 bases stayed unmatched. The germline V gene has CDR1 SGHRS and CDR2 YFSETQ. The CDR3 is 15 amino acids. The CDR3 here is CASSPGQGARSPLHF. In nucleotides, the CDR3 is TGCGCCAGCAGCCCCGGACAGGGGGCTCGGTCACCCCTCCACTTT.

The chain couples TRBV10-3 to TRBJ2-3; D not resolved. CDR3 length: 15 residues. V was shortened by 0 bases and J by 0 bases, with 7 bases between the two germline ends. In germline, CDR1 is ENHRY, CDR2 SYGVKD. The CDR3 nucleotides read TGTGCCATCAGTGAGTCGAAGGTTAGCACAGATACGCAGTATTTT. Residues: CAISESKVSTDTQYF.

In its sample, this clonotype was seen a few times. This sequence joins TRBV7-2 and TRBJ2-3; 7 nucleotides align to TRBD2. V was clipped by 3 bases and J by 2 bases; unmatched bases: 2. Germline V CDR1 and CDR2: SGHTA, FQGNSA. The CDR3 is 14 residues long. The CDR3 loop reads CASSFGLVTDTQYF. DNA for the CDR3: TGTGCCAGCAGCTTCGGACTAGTCACAGATACGCAGTATTTT.

In its sample, this clonotype was seen a few times. This sequence joins TRBV15 and TRBJ2-7; D is undetermined. The V and J ends lost 0 bases and 6 bases respectively, with 9 bases between them. CDR3 length: 13 residues. The germline V gene encodes CDR1 LNHNV and CDR2 YYDKDF (reference sequence). CDR3 in DNA: TGTGCCACCAGCAGAGACCCCATAGCCGAGCAGTACGTC. Its translation is CATSRDPIAEQYV.

This clonotype turned up a few times. This chain links TRBV12-3 or TRBV12-4 with TRBJ2-6; D gene uncertain. With 5 bases removed from V and 1 base from J, the gap between germline ends came to 12 bases. This CDR3 comprises 16 residues. The CDR3 coding sequence is TGTGCCAGCAGTCCCCCCGGAATGTCTGGGGCCAACGTCCTGACTTTC. Encoded protein: CASSPPGMSGANVLTF.

This clonotype was seen a handful of times. In DNA form, the CDR3 reads TGTGCCAGCAGGCCAACCTGGGCAGAAGCTTTCTTT. Encoded protein: CASRPTWAEAFF. This chain connects TRBV12-3 or TRBV12-4 to TRBJ1-1; no clear D. The CDR3 loop spans 12 amino acids. V lost 6 bases and J lost 8, with 13 bases in between.

In this sample, this clonotype turned up a few times. The V gene is TRBV6-5, the J gene TRBJ2-2; D not certain. V was trimmed by 0 bases and J by 5 bases, leaving 10 bases between them. Germline V lookup: CDR1 MNHEY, CDR2 SVGAGI. The CDR3 is made up of 15 amino acids. CDR3 DNA: TGTGCCAGCAGTTACTCGACTTGGGGTACCGGGGAGCTGTTTTTT. This encodes CASSYSTWGTGELFF.